Listed here are 26 T cell receptor beta chains from one sample, sequenced in a study of T-cell memory formation after mild COVID-19 (dated by TCRdb to about 2021). The library was produced with 5' RACE. Sequenced using an Illumina NovaSeq 6000. Through fastp at Q25 and MiXCR, TCRdb rebuilt clones from the public reads, retaining in-frame beta chains. Each record represents a unique CDR3 protein, reported with the most common genes and DNA among its rows. Here the sample has approximately 82,000 distinct CDR3 sequences; about 13% occur a single time. Of the sample, approximately 41% falls within the top ten clones. The sample consisted of PBMCs or a T cell subset sorted from them (not recorded which). Receptors originate from a man aged 18 to 29 who had mild COVID-19 (a few samples of this study predate the infection). The sample titles of this study are shuffled in the database, so cell type and time point are left out; the donor was told from shared clones.

In this sample, this clonotype turned up a few times. The chain is built from TRBV4-1 and TRBJ1-1; the match to TRBD1 covers 11 bases. Germline V gene lookup returns CDR1 MGHRA and CDR2 YSYEKL. V was clipped by 2 bases and J by 3 bases; unmatched bases: 2. The CDR3 runs to 15 residues. CDR3 protein: CASSQWDRGDTEAFF. The CDR3 bases are TGCGCCAGCAGCCAATGGGACAGGGGGGACACTGAAGCTTTCTTT.

This sequence joins TRBV7-9 and TRBJ1-2, with D maybe TRBD1 (6 bases). V lost 1 base and J 5 bases, leaving 17 bases between the germline ends. There are 16 residues in the CDR3. Germline V CDR1 and CDR2: SEHNR, FQNEAQ (reference sequence). CDR3 region: CASSLGGPERAYGYTF. The CDR3 nucleotides are TGTGCCAGCAGCTTAGGGGGGCCCGAACGAGCTTATGGCTACACCTTC. Full variable domain (remainder filled in from reference TRBV7-9 and TRBJ1-2): DTGVSQNPRHKITKRGQNVTFRCDPISEHNRLYWYRQTLGQGPEFLTYFQNEAQLEKSRLLSDRFSAERPKGSFSTLEIQRTEQGDSAMYLCASSLGGPERAYGYTFGSGTRLTVV.

This clonotype was counted a few times. V and J are TRBV4-1 and TRBJ1-3; D possibly corresponds to TRBD1 (5 bases). The CDR3 is 16 residues long. V dropped 3 bases and J dropped 0 bases, with 12 bases sitting between them. CDR1 and CDR2 from the germline V gene are MGHRA and YSYEKL. The CDR3 nucleotides read TGCGCCAGCAGCCAGGGGACCTTAAGCTCTGGAAACACCATATATTTT. This codes for CASSQGTLSSGNTIYF.

The sample holds a few counts of this clonotype. V usage is TRBV11-2 and J usage is TRBJ1-2; D perhaps matches TRBD1 (6 bases). The CDR3 loop spans 14 amino acids. V was cut by 3 bases and J by 4 bases, with 12 bases left in between. Germline loops: CDR1 SGHAT, CDR2 FQNNGV. The DNA for the CDR3 is TGTGCCAGCAGCTTGGGGGGCGCTGCCTATGGCTACACCTTC. Translation gives CASSLGGAAYGYTF.

The chain employs TRBV4-1 and TRBJ1-5; no definite D call. Between the trimmed V and J ends, which lost 4 bases and 9 bases, there was a span of 10 bases. CDR3 length: 12 amino acids. Germline values: CDR1 MGHRA, CDR2 YSYEKL. CDR3 sequence: CASSPPGRPQHF. The DNA of the CDR3 is TGCGCCAGCAGCCCCCCCGGGCGGCCCCAGCATTTT.

V usage is TRBV5-1 and J usage is TRBJ2-1, with TRBD2 as a possible D gene (6 bases). Germline V gene lookup returns CDR1 SGHRS and CDR2 YFSETQ. The CDR3 is 15 residues long. Trimming cost V 4 bases and J 0 bases, with 11 bases left between them. The CDR3 reads CASSRGASSYNEQFF. The CDR3 DNA reads as TGCGCCAGCAGCCGCGGGGCGAGCTCCTACAATGAGCAGTTCTTC.

This clonotype was seen only a few times. The chain has TRBV4-1 and TRBJ1-1, with 8 bases lining up with TRBD1. The CDR3 is made up of 17 amino acids. V trimming: 1 base; J trimming: 5 bases; junction bases outside the gene matches: 12. Germline CDR1 and CDR2: MGHRA and YSYEKL. This CDR3 reads CASSQGNLTGAKTEAFF. The DNA for the CDR3 is TGCGCCAGCAGCCAAGGCAACCTGACAGGGGCGAAAACTGAAGCTTTCTTT.

This clonotype was detected only a few times. The chain employs TRBV5-1 and TRBJ1-1; D unresolved. V dropped 5 bases and J dropped 4 bases, with 9 bases sitting between them. This CDR3 is 12 amino acids long. The germline CDR1 and CDR2 sequences are SGHRS and YFSETQ. Here the CDR3 reads CASRMGGTEAFF. The CDR3 region has the DNA TGCGCCAGCAGAATGGGTGGCACTGAAGCTTTCTTT.

This clonotype was counted only a few times. The chain joins TRBV6-5 to TRBJ1-1; D gene ambiguous. Per germline, CDR1 MNHEY and CDR2 SVGAGI. The CDR3 has 10 amino acids. Trimming took off 8 bases at V and 7 bases at J, with 8 bases between the two ends. The CDR3 DNA is TGTGCCAGCGGTTTGGATGAAGCTTTCTTT. Amino acid sequence: CASGLDEAFF.

The chain uses TRBV5-1 and TRBJ1-2; no firm D call. CDR1 SGHRS and CDR2 YFSETQ come from the germline V gene. This CDR3 is built from 12 residues. Deletions cut 7 bases from V and 2 bases from J, with 9 bases between. The chain's CDR3 is CASQAGNYGYTF. As DNA, the CDR3 is TGCGCCAGCCAGGCCGGGAACTATGGCTACACCTTC.

This clonotype was found a few times. This chain joins TRBV7-8 and TRBJ2-7; TRBD1 aligns across 7 bases. Germline V gene data show CDR1 as SGHVS and CDR2 as FQNEAQ. There are 13 residues in the CDR3. Trimming took 3 bases from V and 6 from J; bases not matched to a gene: 5. The chain's CDR3 is CASSLTGIGEQYF. CDR3 coding DNA: TGTGCCAGCAGCTTGACAGGGATAGGCGAGCAGTACTTC.

This clonotype was detected many times. V and J are TRBV6-2 or TRBV6-3 and TRBJ2-3, with 11 positions matching TRBD2. Germline CDR1 reads MNHEY; CDR2 reads SVGEGT. This CDR3 spans 16 amino acids. With 2 bases clipped from V and 4 bases from J, the junction kept 5 bases outside the gene matches. The CDR3 loop is CASSYVTSGESDTQYF. DNA of the CDR3: TGTGCCAGCAGTTACGTGACTAGCGGGGAGTCAGATACGCAGTATTTT.

This clonotype was counted only a few times. The J gene is TRBJ1-5, the V gene TRBV5-5; D perhaps matches TRBD1 (5 bases). Trimming took off 2 bases at V and 6 bases at J, with 12 bases between the two ends. From germline, CDR1 is SGHKS and CDR2 YYEKEE (reference sequence). The CDR3 contains 14 residues. CDR3 coding DNA: TGTGCCAGCAGCTTACTGGGGGACTTTCAGCCCCAGCATTTT. Translated: CASSLLGDFQPQHF.

V usage is TRBV6-5 and J usage is TRBJ1-2; D is ambiguous. Germline CDR1 MNHEY, CDR2 SVGAGI. V shed 5 bases and J shed 4 bases, with 23 bases lying between them. The CDR3 length is 17 residues. This chain's CDR3 is CASSKRNPKTEPYGYTF. The CDR3 DNA sequence: TGTGCCAGCAGTAAACGCAACCCCAAAACAGAGCCCTATGGCTACACCTTC.

This clonotype was counted between two and nine times. V and J are TRBV7-9 and TRBJ2-3; TRBD2 matches at 8 bases. V was pared by 5 bases and J by 2 bases, with 9 bases of the junction left unmatched. Germline lookup yields CDR1 SEHNR and CDR2 FQNEAQ (reference sequence). This CDR3 region has 16 residues. The CDR3 nucleotides are TGTGCCAGCAGCGGAGAGGTAGCGGGGCACACAGATACGCAGTATTTT. Its translation: CASSGEVAGHTDTQYF.

This clonotype was counted ten times or more. This chain connects TRBV12-3 or TRBV12-4 to TRBJ2-7, with 9 bases lining up with TRBD1. J lost 2 bases, V lost 6 bases, and 5 bases had no gene match. This CDR3 region has 14 residues. The chain's CDR3 is CASRGRQGAYEQYF. In nucleotides, the CDR3 is TGTGCCAGCAGAGGGAGACAGGGGGCCTACGAGCAGTACTTC.

The J gene is TRBJ2-7, the V gene TRBV4-1, with D perhaps TRBD1 (5 bases). The germline V gene encodes CDR1 MGHRA and CDR2 YSYEKL. Trimming pared 2 bases from V and 4 bases from J, leaving 9 bases between. This CDR3 contains 13 residues. As DNA, the CDR3 is TGCGCCAGCAGCCAAAACAGGAATTACGAGCAGTACTTC. As protein: CASSQNRNYEQYF.

The chain links TRBV6-2 or TRBV6-3 to TRBJ2-7; no clear D gene. This CDR3 region has 12 residues. Trimming stripped 6 bases from V and 3 bases from J, with 9 bases between. Germline values: CDR1 MNHEY, CDR2 SVGEGT. CDR3 coding DNA: TGTGCCAGCAGAGGACGGTACTACGAGCAGTACGTC. Translating gives CASRGRYYEQYV.

The sample holds many counts of this clonotype. This sequence joins TRBV7-7 and TRBJ2-7; 10 bases are a match to TRBD2. Germline loops: CDR1 SSHAT, CDR2 FNYEAQ (reference sequence). The CDR3 spans 17 residues. The CDR3 loop reads CASSLARTSGGYREQYV. The CDR3 DNA follows: TGTGCTAGCAGCTTAGCTCGGACTAGCGGAGGGTATCGAGAGCAGTACGTC.

There are a few counts of this clonotype. This rearrangement joins TRBV10-3 to TRBJ2-6, with unresolved D. The CDR3 spans 16 residues. Germline V gives CDR1 ENHRY, CDR2 SYGVKD. Trimming pared 4 bases from V and 0 bases from J, leaving 10 bases between. The CDR3 DNA sequence: TGTGCCATCAGTGGGACGGCCGTCTCTGGGGCCAACGTCCTGACTTTC. Its protein product is CAISGTAVSGANVLTF.

The V and J genes are TRBV7-9 and TRBJ2-7, with 10 nucleotides matching TRBD2. Per the germline V gene, CDR1 is SEHNR and CDR2 is FQNEAQ (reference sequence). The trim removed 1 base at V and 7 bases at J, leaving 7 bases unmatched. CDR3 length: 15 residues. CDR3 region: CASSLGSSGRGEQYF. CDR3 nucleotide sequence: TGTGCCAGCAGCTTAGGTTCTAGCGGGAGAGGGGAGCAGTACTTC.

This clonotype was seen more than once but under ten times. The genes are TRBV5-1 and TRBJ2-7; D is unclear. Germline V gene data show CDR1 as SGHRS and CDR2 as YFSETQ. The CDR3 has 13 residues. Trimming removed 6 bases at V and 0 bases at J, with 10 bases between. The CDR3 bases are TGCGCCAGCACCCTGGGCTACTCCTACGAGCAGTACTTC. Encoded protein: CASTLGYSYEQYF.

The chain employs TRBV7-9 and TRBJ2-7; D may match TRBD1 or TRBD2 (5 bases each). Trimming took 1 base from V and 0 from J, leaving 19 bases between them. Germline V lookup: CDR1 SEHNR, CDR2 FQNEAQ (reference sequence). The CDR3 is made up of 18 amino acids. The CDR3 bases are TGTGCCAGCAGCTTAGATGGGACCGGGTACAGTCGCTCCTACGAGCAGTACTTC. Amino acid sequence: CASSLDGTGYSRSYEQYF.

The V and J genes are TRBV7-9 and TRBJ2-7, with unresolved D. The CDR3 runs to 14 residues. The V gene's germline CDR1 is SEHNR and CDR2 FQNEAQ (reference sequence). The germline V and J ends were trimmed by 0 bases and 2 bases, with 8 bases remaining between them. This CDR3 is CASSLAADPYEQYF. The CDR3, as DNA: TGTGCCAGCAGCTTAGCGGCGGATCCCTACGAGCAGTACTTC.

The J gene is TRBJ1-2, the V gene TRBV9; possible D gene TRBD1, 6 bases. Germline V lookup: CDR1 SGDLS, CDR2 YYNGEE. CDR3 length equals 18 residues. The V gene lost 1 base and the J gene lost 1 base, with 20 bases spanning the gap. CDR3 protein: CASSVPDLGHRLNYGYTF. The CDR3 nucleotides read TGTGCCAGCAGCGTACCGGACTTGGGACACCGCCTTAACTATGGCTACACCTTC.

This clonotype has just a few counts. The V call is TRBV12-3 or TRBV12-4, the J call TRBJ1-5; tentative D call: TRBD1 (5 bases). The CDR3 totals 15 residues. Trimming took 0 bases from V and 6 from J, leaving 12 bases between them. Written as DNA, the CDR3 is TGTGCCAGCAGTTTAGCAGGCAGGGCGGGTCAGCCCCAGCATTTT. It codes for CASSLAGRAGQPQHF.